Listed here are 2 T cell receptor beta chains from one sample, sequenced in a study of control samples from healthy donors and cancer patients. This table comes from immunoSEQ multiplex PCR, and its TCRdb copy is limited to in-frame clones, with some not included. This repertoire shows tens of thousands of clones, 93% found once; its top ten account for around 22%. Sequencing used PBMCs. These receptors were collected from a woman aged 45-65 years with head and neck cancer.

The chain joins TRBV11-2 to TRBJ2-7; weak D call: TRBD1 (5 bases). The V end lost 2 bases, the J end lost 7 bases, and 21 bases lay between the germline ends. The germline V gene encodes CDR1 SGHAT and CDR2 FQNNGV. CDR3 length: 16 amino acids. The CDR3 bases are TGTGCCAGCAGCTTACTCCCGCTTGGCAGGGTTGAGGAGCAGTACTTC. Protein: CASSLLPLGRVEEQYF. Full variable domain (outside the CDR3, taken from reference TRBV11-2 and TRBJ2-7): EAGVAQSPRYKIIEKRQSVAFWCNPISGHATLYWYQQILGQGPKLLIQFQNNGVVDDSQLPKDRFSAERLKGVDSTLKIQPAKLEDSAVYLCASSLLPLGRVEEQYFGPGTRLTVT.

CDR3 DNA sequence: TGTGCCAGCACCGCCCCCCGGGGAGGCTACACCTTC. Translated, it gives CASTAPRGGYTF. This chain links TRBV9 with TRBJ1-2, with D hard to call. The CDR3 has 12 amino acids. The germline CDR1 and CDR2 sequences are SGDLS and YYNGEE. The V and J ends lost 6 bases and 8 bases respectively, with 14 bases between them.